This T cell receptor (beta chain) is drawn from a study of T cells in Graves' hyperthyroidism and ophthalmopathy. RNA transcripts provided the source from which TCR beta CDR3 regions were amplified. The primer set for the first-round RT-PCR of the TCR CDR3 was HTBI. MiXCR, run by TCRdb on the multiplex PCR reads, gives a single entry per CDR3 protein. The sample has around 350,000 distinct CDR3 sequences; approximately 17% are singletons. General study results and limits: Ophthalmopathy and stable hyperthyroidism were separated by a 13 V-J model. Among clonotypes expanded in thyroid above 0.001, most were also found in blood. For ophthalmopathy, model prediction preceded onset by a median roughly 6.2 months.

Ten or more counts support this clonotype. Its antigen remains unidentified. Uncontrolled infection, other autoimmune disease, pregnancy or lactation disqualified patients from enrolment. J lost 1 base, V lost 8 bases, and 7 bases had no gene match. Germline lookup yields CDR1 LNHDA and CDR2 SQIVND (reference sequence). The length of the CDR3 is 14 residues. The source material was blood. This clonotype was sampled from a woman under 40 with Graves' hyperthyroidism that later progressed to Graves' ophthalmopathy. The V gene is TRBV19, the J gene TRBJ2-7, with 8 positions matching TRBD1. CDR3 sequence: CASRTGGLSYEQYF. The CDR3 DNA is TGTGCCAGTCGTACAGGGGGTTTGTCCTACGAGCAGTACTTC.